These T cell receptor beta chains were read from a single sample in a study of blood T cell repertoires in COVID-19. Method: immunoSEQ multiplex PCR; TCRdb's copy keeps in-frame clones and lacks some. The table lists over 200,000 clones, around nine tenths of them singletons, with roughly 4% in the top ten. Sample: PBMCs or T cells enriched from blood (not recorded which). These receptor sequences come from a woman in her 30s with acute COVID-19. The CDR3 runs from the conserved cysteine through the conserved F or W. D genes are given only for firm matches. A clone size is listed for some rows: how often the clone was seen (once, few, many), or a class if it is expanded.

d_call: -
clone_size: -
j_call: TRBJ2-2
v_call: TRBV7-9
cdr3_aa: CASSNSNTGELFF
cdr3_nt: TGTGCCAGCAGTAACTCGAACACCGGGGAGCTGTTTTTT

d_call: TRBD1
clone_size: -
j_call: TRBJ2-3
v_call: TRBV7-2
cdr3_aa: CASRSQGYTQYF
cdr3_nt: TGTGCCAGCAGATCACAGGGGTATACGCAGTATTTT

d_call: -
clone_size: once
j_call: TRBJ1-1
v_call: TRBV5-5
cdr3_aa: CASSPDRNEAFF
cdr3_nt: TGTGCCAGCAGCCCTGACAGAAATGAAGCTTTCTTT

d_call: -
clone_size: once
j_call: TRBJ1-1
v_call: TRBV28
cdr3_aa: CASSLRQSNTEAFF
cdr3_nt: TGTGCCAGCAGTTTGAGACAGTCGAACACTGAAGCTTTCTTT

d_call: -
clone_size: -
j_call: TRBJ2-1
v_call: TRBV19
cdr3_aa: CASSVSGGGLRGEQFF
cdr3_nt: TGTGCCAGTAGTGTGTCGGGGGGCGGGTTACGTGGTGAGCAGTTCTTC

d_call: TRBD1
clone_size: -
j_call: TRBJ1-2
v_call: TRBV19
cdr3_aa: CASSFRTGEDGYTF
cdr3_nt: TGTGCCAGTAGTTTCCGGACAGGGGAGGATGGCTACACCTTC

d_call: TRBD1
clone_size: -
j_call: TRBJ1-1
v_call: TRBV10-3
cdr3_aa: CAINQRDRDTEAFF
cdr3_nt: TGTGCCATCAATCAGAGGGACAGAGACACTGAAGCTTTCTTT

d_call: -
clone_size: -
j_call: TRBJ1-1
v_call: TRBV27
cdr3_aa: CASSLFSRGRTEAFF
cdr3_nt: TGTGCCAGCAGTTTATTCTCCAGGGGTCGGACTGAAGCTTTCTTT

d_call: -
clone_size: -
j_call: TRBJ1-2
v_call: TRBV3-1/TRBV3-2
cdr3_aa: CASSQVVRLRYYGYTF
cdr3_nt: TGTGCCAGCAGCCAAGTGGTCCGTCTCCGGTACTATGGCTACACCTTC

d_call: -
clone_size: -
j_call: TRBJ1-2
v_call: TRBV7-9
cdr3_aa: CASSSGDYTF
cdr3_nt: TGTGCCAGCAGCTCAGGGGACTACACCTTC

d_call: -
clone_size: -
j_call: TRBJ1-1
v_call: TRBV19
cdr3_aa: CASSMVLGGTEAFF
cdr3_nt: TGTGCCAGTAGTATGGTGCTAGGTGGGACTGAAGCTTTCTTT

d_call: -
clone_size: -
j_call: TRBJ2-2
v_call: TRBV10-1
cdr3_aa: CASSLRLTGELFF
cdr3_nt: TGCGCCAGCAGCCTGAGACTGACCGGGGAGCTGTTTTTT

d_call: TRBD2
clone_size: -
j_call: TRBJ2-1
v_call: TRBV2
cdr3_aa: CASSEGTSGGTAYNEQFF
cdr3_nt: TGTGCCAGCAGTGAAGGGACTAGCGGGGGTACCGCCTACAATGAGCAGTTCTTC

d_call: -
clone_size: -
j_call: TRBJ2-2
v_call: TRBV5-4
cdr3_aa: CATLGGENTGELFF
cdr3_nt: TGTGCCACCTTGGGGGGAGAGAACACCGGGGAGCTGTTTTTT

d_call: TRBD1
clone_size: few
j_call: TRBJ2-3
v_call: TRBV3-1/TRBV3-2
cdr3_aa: CASSSSQDRAWAQYF
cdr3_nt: TGTGCCAGCAGCTCTAGTCAAGACAGGGCGTGGGCGCAGTATTTT

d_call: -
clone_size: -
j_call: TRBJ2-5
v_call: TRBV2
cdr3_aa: CASFGQAQETQYF
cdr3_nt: TGTGCCAGCTTTGGTCAGGCGCAAGAGACCCAGTACTTC

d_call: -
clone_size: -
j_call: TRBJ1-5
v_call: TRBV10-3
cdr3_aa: CAISGGAGDQPQHF
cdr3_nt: TGTGCCATCAGTGGAGGGGCAGGGGATCAGCCCCAGCATTTT

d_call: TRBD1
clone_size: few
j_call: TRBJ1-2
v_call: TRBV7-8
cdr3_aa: CASSREQGEAYGYTF
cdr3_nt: TGTGCCAGCAGCCGCGAACAGGGGGAAGCATATGGCTACACCTTC

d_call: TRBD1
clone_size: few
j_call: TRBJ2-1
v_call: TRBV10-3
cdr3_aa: CAIKRQGVVNEQFF
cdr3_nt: TGTGCCATCAAACGACAGGGGGTTGTTAATGAGCAGTTCTTC

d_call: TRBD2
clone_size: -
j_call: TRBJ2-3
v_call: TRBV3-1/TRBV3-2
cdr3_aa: CASSLDRAGTHTDTQYF
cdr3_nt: TGTGCCAGCAGTCTAGATAGAGCGGGGACCCACACAGATACGCAGTATTTT

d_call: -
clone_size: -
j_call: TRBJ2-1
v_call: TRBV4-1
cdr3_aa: CASSHGTVDGGNEQFF
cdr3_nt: TGCGCCAGCAGCCACGGGACAGTGGATGGAGGGAATGAGCAGTTCTTC

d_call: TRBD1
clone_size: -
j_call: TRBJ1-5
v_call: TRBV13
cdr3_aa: CASRQGAGNQPQHF
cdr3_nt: TGTGCCAGTAGACAGGGGGCTGGCAATCAGCCCCAGCATTTT

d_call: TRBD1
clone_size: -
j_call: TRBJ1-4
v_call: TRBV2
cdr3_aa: CASRWDRVSTNEKLFF
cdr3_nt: TGTGCCAGCAGGTGGGACAGGGTGTCCACTAATGAAAAACTGTTTTTT

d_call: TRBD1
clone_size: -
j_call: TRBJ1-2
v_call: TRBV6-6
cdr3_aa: CASSRGDREGGHGYTF
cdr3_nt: TGTGCCAGCAGTCGAGGGGACAGGGAAGGAGGCCATGGCTACACCTTC

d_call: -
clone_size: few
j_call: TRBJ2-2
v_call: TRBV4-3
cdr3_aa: CATQATVGPNAGELFF
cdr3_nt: TGCGCCACCCAGGCGACAGTCGGCCCCAACGCCGGGGAGCTGTTTTTT

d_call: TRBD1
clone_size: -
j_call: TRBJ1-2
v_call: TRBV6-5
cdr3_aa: CATTPGTEGYTF
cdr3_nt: TGTGCCACCACCCCAGGGACAGAAGGCTACACCTTC

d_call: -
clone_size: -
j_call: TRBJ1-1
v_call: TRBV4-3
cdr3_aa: CASSQPGLRNTEAFF
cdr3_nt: TGCGCCAGCAGCCAGCCGGGACTAAGGAACACTGAAGCTTTCTTT

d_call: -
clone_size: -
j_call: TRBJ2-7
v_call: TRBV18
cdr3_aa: CASSPGVSVVYEQYF
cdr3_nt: TGTGCCAGCTCACCTGGAGTCTCCGTAGTTTATGAGCAGTACTTC

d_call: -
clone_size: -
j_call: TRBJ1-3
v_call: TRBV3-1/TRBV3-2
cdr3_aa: CASSQDVSGNTIYF
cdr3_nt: TGTGCCAGCAGCCAAGACGTCTCTGGAAACACCATATATTTT

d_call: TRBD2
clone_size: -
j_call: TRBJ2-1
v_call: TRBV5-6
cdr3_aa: CASSWRSGGFYNEQFF
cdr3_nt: TGTGCCAGCAGCTGGAGAAGCGGGGGATTCTACAATGAGCAGTTCTTC

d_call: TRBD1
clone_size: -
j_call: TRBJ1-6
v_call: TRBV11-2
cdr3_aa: CASSAPTGLFPSPLHF
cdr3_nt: TGTGCCAGCAGCGCCCCGACAGGGCTCTTCCCTTCACCCCTCCACTTT

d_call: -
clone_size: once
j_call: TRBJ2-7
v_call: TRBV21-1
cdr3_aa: CASSKTGGSYEQYF
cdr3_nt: TGTGCCAGCAGCAAAACAGGGGGCTCCTACGAGCAGTACTTC

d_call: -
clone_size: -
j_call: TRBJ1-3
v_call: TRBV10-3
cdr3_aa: CAITAGADGNTIYF
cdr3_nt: TGTGCCATCACGGCAGGGGCCGATGGAAACACCATATATTTT

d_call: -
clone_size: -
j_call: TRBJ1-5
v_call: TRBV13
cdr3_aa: CASSLGLDQPQHF
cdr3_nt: TGTGCCAGCAGTTTAGGTCTTGATCAGCCCCAGCATTTT

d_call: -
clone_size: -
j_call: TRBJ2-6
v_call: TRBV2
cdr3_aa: CASSDSSGSLSGANVLTF
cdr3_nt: TGTGCCAGCAGTGATTCTTCAGGGTCCCTCTCTGGGGCCAACGTCCTGACTTTC

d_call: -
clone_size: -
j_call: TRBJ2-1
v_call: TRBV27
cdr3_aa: CASSLTGPYNEQFF
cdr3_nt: TGTGCCAGCAGTCTGACAGGCCCCTACAATGAGCAGTTCTTC

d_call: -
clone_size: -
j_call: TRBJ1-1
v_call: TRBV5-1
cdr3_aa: CASSLSVGGNTEAFF
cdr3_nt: TGCGCCAGCAGCTTGTCGGTGGGGGGGAACACTGAAGCTTTCTTT

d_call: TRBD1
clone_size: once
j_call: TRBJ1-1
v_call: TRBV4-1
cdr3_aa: CASSHADRDTEAFF
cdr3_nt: TGCGCCAGCAGCCACGCGGACAGGGACACTGAAGCTTTCTTT

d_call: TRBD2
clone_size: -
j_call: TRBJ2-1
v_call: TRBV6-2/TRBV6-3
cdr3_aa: CASSSWAGGPNEQFF
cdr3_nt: TGTGCCAGCAGTTCATGGGCGGGGGGGCCGAATGAGCAGTTCTTC

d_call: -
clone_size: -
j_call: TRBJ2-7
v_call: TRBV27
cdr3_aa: CASSFGQAGYEQYF
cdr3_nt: TGTGCCAGCAGTTTTGGGCAGGCCGGCTACGAGCAGTACTTC

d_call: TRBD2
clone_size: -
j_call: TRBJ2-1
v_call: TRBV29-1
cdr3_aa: CSVSLAGSINEQFF
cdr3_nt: TGCAGCGTTTCACTAGCGGGGTCTATCAATGAGCAGTTCTTC

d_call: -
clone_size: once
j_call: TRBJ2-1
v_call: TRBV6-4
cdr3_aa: CASSPGGATLNNEQFF
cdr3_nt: TGTGCCAGCAGCCCCGGGGGAGCGACCTTGAACAATGAGCAGTTCTTC

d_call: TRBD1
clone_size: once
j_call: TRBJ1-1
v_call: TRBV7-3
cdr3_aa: CASSPKTTGGNTEAFF
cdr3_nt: TGTGCCAGCAGCCCGAAAACGACAGGGGGAAACACTGAAGCTTTCTTT

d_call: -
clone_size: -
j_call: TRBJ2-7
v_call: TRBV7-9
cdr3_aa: CASSSTGNRYEQYF
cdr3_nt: TGTGCCAGCAGCTCCACCGGGAACCGATACGAGCAGTACTTC

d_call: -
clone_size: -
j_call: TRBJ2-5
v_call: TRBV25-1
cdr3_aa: CACTYAGETQYF
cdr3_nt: TGTGCCTGCACCTACGCGGGGGAGACCCAGTACTTC

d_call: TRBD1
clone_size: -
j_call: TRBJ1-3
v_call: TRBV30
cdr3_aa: CAWSALRDSYGNTIYF
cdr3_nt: TGTGCCTGGAGCGCCCTCAGGGACAGCTATGGAAACACCATATATTTT

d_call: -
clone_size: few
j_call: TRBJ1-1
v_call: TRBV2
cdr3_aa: CASTRSQGMTEAFF
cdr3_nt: TGTGCCAGCACACGGTCTCAGGGAATGACTGAAGCTTTCTTT

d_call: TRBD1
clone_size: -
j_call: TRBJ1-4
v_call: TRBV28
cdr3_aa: CASSSDRGWDEKLFF
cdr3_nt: TGTGCCAGCAGTTCTGACAGGGGGTGGGATGAAAAACTGTTTTTT

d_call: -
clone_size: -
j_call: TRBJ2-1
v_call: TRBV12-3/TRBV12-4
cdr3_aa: CASRSASEQFF
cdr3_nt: TGTGCCAGCAGATCAGCGAGTGAGCAGTTCTTC

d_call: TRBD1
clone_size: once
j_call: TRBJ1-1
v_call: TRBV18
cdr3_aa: CASSLGTGKNTEAFF
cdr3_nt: TGTGCCAGCTCACTTGGGACAGGGAAGAACACTGAAGCTTTCTTT